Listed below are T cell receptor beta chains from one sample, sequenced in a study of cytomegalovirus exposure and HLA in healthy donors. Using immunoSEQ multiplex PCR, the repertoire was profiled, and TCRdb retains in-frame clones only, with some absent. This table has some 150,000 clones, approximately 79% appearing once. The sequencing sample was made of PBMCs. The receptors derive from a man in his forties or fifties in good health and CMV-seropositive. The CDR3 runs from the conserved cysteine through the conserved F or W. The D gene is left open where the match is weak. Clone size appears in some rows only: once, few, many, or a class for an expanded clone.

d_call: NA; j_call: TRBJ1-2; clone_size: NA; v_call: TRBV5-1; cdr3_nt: TGCGCCAGCAGCTCCGGACAGCTGGATGGCTACACCTTC; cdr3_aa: CASSSGQLDGYTF
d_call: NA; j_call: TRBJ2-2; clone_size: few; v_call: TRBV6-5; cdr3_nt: TGTGCCAGCCTGCTAACAGGGACCGGGGAGCTGTTTTTT; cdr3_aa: CASLLTGTGELFF
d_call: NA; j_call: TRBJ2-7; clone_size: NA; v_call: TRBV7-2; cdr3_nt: TGTGCCAGCAGCCGACAGGTTTTTTCCTACGAGCAGTACTTC; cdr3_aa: CASSRQVFSYEQYF
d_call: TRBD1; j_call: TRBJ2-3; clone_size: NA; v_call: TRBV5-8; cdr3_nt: TGTGCCAGCAGGTCTGGGACAGGGGTTCGAGATACGCAGTATTTT; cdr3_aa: CASRSGTGVRDTQYF
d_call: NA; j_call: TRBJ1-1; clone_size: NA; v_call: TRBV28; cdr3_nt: TGTGCCAGCAGTTTATCTCGACCGACGGACAACGGAGCTTTCTTT; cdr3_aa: CASSLSRPTDNGAFF
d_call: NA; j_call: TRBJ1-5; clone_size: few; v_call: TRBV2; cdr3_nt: TGTGCCAGCAGTGAAGACAGCTCTGATAAGCATTTT; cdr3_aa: CASSEDSSDKHF
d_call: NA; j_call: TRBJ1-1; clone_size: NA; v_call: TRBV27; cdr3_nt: TGTGCCAGCAGACTCAAACCGAACACTGAAGCTTTCTTT; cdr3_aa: CASRLKPNTEAFF
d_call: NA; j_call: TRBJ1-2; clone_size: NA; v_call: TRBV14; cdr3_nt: TGTGCCAGCAGCCAAGATATCCGGGGGACTCACTATGGCTACACCTTC; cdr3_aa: CASSQDIRGTHYGYTF
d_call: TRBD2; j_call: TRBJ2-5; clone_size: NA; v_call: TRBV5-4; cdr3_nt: TGTGCCAGCAGCACTAGCGGAGAGCAGGGAGAGACCCAGTACTTC; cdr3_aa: CASSTSGEQGETQYF
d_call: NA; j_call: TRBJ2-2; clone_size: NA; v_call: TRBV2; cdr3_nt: TGTGCCAGCAGTGGACAGAATGGGGCCTTGGGGGAGCTGTTTTTT; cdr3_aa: CASSGQNGALGELFF
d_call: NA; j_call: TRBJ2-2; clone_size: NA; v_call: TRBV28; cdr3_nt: TGTGCCAGCAGTTTATCGAGAGGGCGCCCTCACACCGGGGAGCTGTTTTTT; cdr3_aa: CASSLSRGRPHTGELFF
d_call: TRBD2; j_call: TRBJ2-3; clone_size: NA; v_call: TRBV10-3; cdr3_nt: TGTGCCATCAGCCCTAACCCGGGACTAGCGGTCGACGGTACGCAGTATTTT; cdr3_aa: CAISPNPGLAVDGTQYF
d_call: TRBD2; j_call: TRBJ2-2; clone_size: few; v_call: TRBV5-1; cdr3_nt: TGCGCCAGCAGCTTGGGACTAGCGGACACCGGGGAGCTGTTTTTT; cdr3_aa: CASSLGLADTGELFF
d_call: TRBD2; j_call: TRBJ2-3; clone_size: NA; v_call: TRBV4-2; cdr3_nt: TGTGCCAGCAGCCAAGATCGGGGAGGCCCGGGACTAGCGGGAGCCGCAGATACGCAGTATTTT; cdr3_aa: CASSQDRGGPGLAGAADTQYF